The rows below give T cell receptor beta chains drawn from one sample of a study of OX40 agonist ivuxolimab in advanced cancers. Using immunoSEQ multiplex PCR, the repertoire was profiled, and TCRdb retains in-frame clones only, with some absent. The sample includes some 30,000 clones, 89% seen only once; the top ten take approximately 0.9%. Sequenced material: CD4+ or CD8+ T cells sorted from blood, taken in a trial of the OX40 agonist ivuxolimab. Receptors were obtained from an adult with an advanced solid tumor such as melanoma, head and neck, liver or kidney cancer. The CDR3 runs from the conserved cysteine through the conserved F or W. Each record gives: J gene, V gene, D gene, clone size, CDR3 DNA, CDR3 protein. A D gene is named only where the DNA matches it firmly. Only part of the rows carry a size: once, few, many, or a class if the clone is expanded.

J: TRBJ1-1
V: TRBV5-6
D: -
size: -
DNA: TGTGCCAGCAGCCGGGGATACACTGAAGCTTTCTTT
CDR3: CASSRGYTEAFF

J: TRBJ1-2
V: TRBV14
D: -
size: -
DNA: TGTGCCAGCAGCCAAGAGGGTGGAGGCTATGGCTACACCTTC
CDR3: CASSQEGGGYGYTF

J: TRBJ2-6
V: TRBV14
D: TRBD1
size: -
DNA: TGTGCCAGCAGGAGGGGCCAGGGGGCAACTGGGGCCAACGTCCTGACTTTC
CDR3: CASRRGQGATGANVLTF

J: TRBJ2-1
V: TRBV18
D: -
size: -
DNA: TGTGCCAGCTCACCGTCGACACCTCCCCGCCTCTCCTACAATGAGCAGTTCTTC
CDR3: CASSPSTPPRLSYNEQFF

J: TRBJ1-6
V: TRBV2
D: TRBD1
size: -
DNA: TGTGCCAGCTCGGGACAGCCTTATTCACCCCTCCACTTT
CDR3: CASSGQPYSPLHF

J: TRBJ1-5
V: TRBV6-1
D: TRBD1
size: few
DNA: TGTGCCAGCAGTTGGACAGGAGGAATCGATCAGCCCCAGCATTTT
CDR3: CASSWTGGIDQPQHF

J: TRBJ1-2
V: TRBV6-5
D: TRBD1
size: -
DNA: TGTGCCAGCACCGGGACAGGCCGCAACTATGGCTACACCTTC
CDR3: CASTGTGRNYGYTF

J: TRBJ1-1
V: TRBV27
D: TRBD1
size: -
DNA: TGTGCCAGCAGTTCTCTCCCCCGTGGTGGACAGGGAAGAGACACTGAAGCTTTCTTT
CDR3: CASSSLPRGGQGRDTEAFF

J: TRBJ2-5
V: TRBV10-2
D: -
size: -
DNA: TGCGCCAGCAGCGCCTCGGAGACCCAGTACTTC
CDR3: CASSASETQYF

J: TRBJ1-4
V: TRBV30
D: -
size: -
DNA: TGTGCCTGGGGGGGGGCCGGTGAAAAACTGTTTTTT
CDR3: CAWGGAGEKLFF

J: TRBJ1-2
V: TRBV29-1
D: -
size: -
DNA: TGCAGCGTTACGGACGCTAACTATGGCTACACCTTC
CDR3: CSVTDANYGYTF

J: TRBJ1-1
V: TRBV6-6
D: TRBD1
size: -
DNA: TGTGCCAGCAGTGCGCGGTACAGGGGCGGGACTGAAGCTTTCTTT
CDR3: CASSARYRGGTEAFF

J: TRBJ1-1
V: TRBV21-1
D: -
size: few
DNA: TGTGCCAGCAGCAAAGCGCTTGGTTCTGAAGCTTTCTTT
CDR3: CASSKALGSEAFF

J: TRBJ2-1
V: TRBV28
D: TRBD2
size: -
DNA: TGTGCCAGCAGTCCACCTAGCGGCTCCTACAATGAGCAGTTCTTC
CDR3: CASSPPSGSYNEQFF

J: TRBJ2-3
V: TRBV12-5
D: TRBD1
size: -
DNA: TGTGCTAGTGCCTCGGCCCGGACAGGCGGCACAGATACGCAGTATTTT
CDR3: CASASARTGGTDTQYF

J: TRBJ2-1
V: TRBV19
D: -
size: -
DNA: TGTGCCACCTCAAAAGGGCAGAACTCCTACAATGAGCAGTTCTTC
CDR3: CATSKGQNSYNEQFF

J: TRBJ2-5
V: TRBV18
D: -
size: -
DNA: TGTGCCAGCTCGACAGGTTCCCAAGAGACCCAGTACTTC
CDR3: CASSTGSQETQYF

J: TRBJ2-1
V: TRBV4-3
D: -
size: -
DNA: TGCGCCAGCAGCCGGGGTGGGCAGAGCCCTCTAAAGCAGTTCTTC
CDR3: CASSRGGQSPLKQFF

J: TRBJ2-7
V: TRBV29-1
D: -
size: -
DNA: TGCAGCGTTCTGTCTTGGGGCAGAACCTACGAGCAGTACTTC
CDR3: CSVLSWGRTYEQYF

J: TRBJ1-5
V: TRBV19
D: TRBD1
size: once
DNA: TGTGCCAGTAGTAACACCGGGACAGGGGGCAGGAGCAATCAGCCCCAGCATTTT
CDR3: CASSNTGTGGRSNQPQHF

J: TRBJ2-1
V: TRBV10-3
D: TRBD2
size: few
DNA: TGTGCCATCAGTGAAGGGCTAGCGGGATATAATGAGCAGTTCTTC
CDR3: CAISEGLAGYNEQFF

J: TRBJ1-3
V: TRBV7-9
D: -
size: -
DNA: TGTGCCAGCAGCTCCATTAAAACGACGGAGAGGGGAAACACCATATATTTT
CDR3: CASSSIKTTERGNTIYF

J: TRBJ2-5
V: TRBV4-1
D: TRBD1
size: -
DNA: TGCGCCAGCAGCCAATCAGACAGGGGGGAGACCCAGTACTTC
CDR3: CASSQSDRGETQYF

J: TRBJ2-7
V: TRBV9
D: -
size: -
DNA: TGTGCCAGCAGCGTAGAACCTCTCCGCGGGACCTTGGGGAACGAGCAGTACTTC
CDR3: CASSVEPLRGTLGNEQYF

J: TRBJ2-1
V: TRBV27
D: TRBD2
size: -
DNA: TGTGCCAGCAGTTCGCGACTAGCGGGAGGGCGGGGGCAGTTCTTC
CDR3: CASSSRLAGGRGQFF

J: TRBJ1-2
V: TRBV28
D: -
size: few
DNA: TGTGCCAGCAGTCCCCGCGGGATGGGGCGAATCTATGGCTACACCTTC
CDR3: CASSPRGMGRIYGYTF

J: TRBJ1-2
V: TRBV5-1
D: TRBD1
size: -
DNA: TGCGCCAGCAGCGGGGGACAGGGGGCGTTTGGCTACACCTTC
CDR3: CASSGGQGAFGYTF

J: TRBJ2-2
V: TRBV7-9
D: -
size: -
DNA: TGTGCCAGCAGCTTTTTCAATCCTAATCGGTACACCGGGGAGCTGTTTTTT
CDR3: CASSFFNPNRYTGELFF

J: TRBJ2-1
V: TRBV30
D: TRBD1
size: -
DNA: TGTGCCTGGAGTACACAGGGGGCCAGCAATGAGCAGTTCTTC
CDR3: CAWSTQGASNEQFF

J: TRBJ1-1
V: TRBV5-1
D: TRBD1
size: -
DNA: TGCGCCAGCAGCCCGTCGTTGGACAGGGGGTTATTCACTGAAGCTTTCTTT
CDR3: CASSPSLDRGLFTEAFF

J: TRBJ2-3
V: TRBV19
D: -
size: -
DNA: TGTGCCAGTAGTATAGGACAAAGCACAGATACGCAGTATTTT
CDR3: CASSIGQSTDTQYF

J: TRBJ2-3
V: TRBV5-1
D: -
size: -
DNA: TGCGCCAGCAGCTTTGTAGGGGCAACGCAGTATTTT
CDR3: CASSFVGATQYF

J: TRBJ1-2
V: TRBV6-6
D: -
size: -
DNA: TGTGCCAGCAGTTCTTTAGGGGGGGGAGGGGGCTACACCTTC
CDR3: CASSSLGGGGGYTF

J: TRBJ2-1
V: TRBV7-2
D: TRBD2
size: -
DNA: TGTGCCAGCAGCTTCGCGGGAGGCTACAATGAGCAGTTCTTC
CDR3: CASSFAGGYNEQFF

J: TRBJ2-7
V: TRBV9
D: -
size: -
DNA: TGTGCCAGCAGCCCCGGGGTCCAGAGCTCCTACGAGCAGTACTTC
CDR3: CASSPGVQSSYEQYF

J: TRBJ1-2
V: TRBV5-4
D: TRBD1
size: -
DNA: TGTGCCAGCAGCGGGGACAGGGGCTCAGACTATGGCTACACCTTC
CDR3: CASSGDRGSDYGYTF

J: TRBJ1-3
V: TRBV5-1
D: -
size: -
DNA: TGCGCCAGCAGCCAGTCGGCCCGAGCCAACACCCTACATTTT
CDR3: CASSQSARANTLHF

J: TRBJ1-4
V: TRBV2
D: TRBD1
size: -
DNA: TGTGCCAGCACTTACCGACCGGGACAGGGGAATGAAAAACTGTTTTTT
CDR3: CASTYRPGQGNEKLFF

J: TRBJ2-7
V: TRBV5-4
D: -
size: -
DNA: TGTGCCAGCAGCGCGGACTCCTACGAGCAGTACTTC
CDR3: CASSADSYEQYF

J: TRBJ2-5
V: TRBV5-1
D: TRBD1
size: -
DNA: TGCGCCAGCAGCTCGGGCGGGACAGGAGAAGAGACCCAGTACTTC
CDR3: CASSSGGTGEETQYF

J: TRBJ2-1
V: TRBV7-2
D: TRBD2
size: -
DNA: TGTGCCAGCAGCTTAGAGGCGGGAGGGCCGGAGTTCTTC
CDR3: CASSLEAGGPEFF

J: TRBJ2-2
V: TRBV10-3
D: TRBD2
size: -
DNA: TGTGCCATCAGTGAGGGACTAGCGGGGGGACCTACCGGGGAGCTGTTTTTT
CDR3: CAISEGLAGGPTGELFF

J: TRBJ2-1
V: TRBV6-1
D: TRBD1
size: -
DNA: TGTGCCAGCAGCCCGAGGGACAGGGAGAGTCAGTTCTTC
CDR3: CASSPRDRESQFF

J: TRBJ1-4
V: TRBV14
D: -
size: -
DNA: TGTGCCAGCAGCCGGGTCCAGGGAAAACTGTTTTTT
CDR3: CASSRVQGKLFF

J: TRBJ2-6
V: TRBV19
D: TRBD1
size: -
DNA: TGTGCCAGTAGTCCAGGGACAGGTGGCACTGGGGCCAACGTCCTGACTTTC
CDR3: CASSPGTGGTGANVLTF

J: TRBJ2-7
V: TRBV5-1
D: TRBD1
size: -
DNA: TGCGCCAGCACCACCTCGGGACAGGGAGGTCACGAGCAGTACTTC
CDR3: CASTTSGQGGHEQYF

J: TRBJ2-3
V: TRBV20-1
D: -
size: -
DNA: TGCAGTGCTAGGAGGACTCATACGCAGTATTTT
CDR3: CSARRTHTQYF

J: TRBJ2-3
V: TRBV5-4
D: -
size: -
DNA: TGTGCCAGCAGAGTGCCGGGACGGGACACAGATACGCAGTATTTT
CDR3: CASRVPGRDTDTQYF

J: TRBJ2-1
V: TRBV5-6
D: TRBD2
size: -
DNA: TGTGCCAGCAGCCTACTAGCGGGAGACACCTACAATGAGCAGTTCTTC
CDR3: CASSLLAGDTYNEQFF